This T cell receptor (beta chain) was retrieved from a study of T cells in Graves' hyperthyroidism and ophthalmopathy (dated by TCRdb to the late 2010s). Study-level background: Peripheral blood samples were taken at the time of initial diagnosis, prior to any treatment. TCR V-J signatures able to tell the groups apart were searched for in a discovery cohort of about a hundred patients, of whom more than 40 had Graves' ophthalmopathy and 57 had stable Graves' hyperthyroidism. Prospective prediction of ophthalmopathy was tested in an independent validation cohort consisting of about 19 hyperthyroidism patients and some 16 patients who later progressed to ophthalmopathy. The 75 to 100 discovery patients were randomly split 7:3 into training and test sets. Thyroid tissue and blood T-cell repertoires from six Graves' hyperthyroidism patients were also compared in the study. After sampling, hyperthyroidism patients received methimazole starting at 30 mg daily, and ophthalmopathy patients received high-dose intravenous methylprednisolone. TCR Vbeta CDR3 sequencing of roughly 140 peripheral blood samples (about 45 ophthalmopathy, 75 to 85 hyperthyroidism and roughly 17 progressor patients) is reported in the paper. Broad study findings and their caveats: A 13 V-J signature model separated ophthalmopathy from stable hyperthyroidism, with around 91% sensitivity and about 81% specificity in cross-validation and 80%/75% in testing. In validation, progression to ophthalmopathy was predicted by the model with roughly 71% sensitivity and 72.22% specificity, a median of approximately 6.5 months before onset. No statistical method was used to set the sample size in advance, and investigators knew the group allocation. Most expanded thyroid clonotypes (frequency above 0.001) were also detected in blood, suggesting blood repertoires may reflect thyroid immune responses.

Stable Graves' hyperthyroidism was defined as no progression to ophthalmopathy during 18 months of follow-up. The hyperthyroidism patients were between 18 and 65 years old and newly diagnosed, with a disease duration of less than 2 months. Any patient with an uncontrolled infection, another autoimmune disease, pregnancy or lactation was excluded. Diagnoses were established on the basis of clinical symptoms, serum thyroxine and TRAb, thyroid ultrasound, and orbital computed tomography. Ficoll-Paque density gradient centrifugation was used to isolate PBMCs from about 9.4 ml of fresh peripheral blood. Total RNA was extracted with Trizol reagent, and quality was checked on an Agilent 2100 Bioanalyzer. This clonotype was found many times. Its antigen is currently not known. No clone much larger than this one lies a single base away; base qualities are absent. The TCR beta CDR3 regions were amplified from the RNA transcripts. For the first round of RT-PCR on the TCR CDR3, the HTBI primer set was used together with the Qiagen OneStep RT-PCR kit. A second multiplex PCR round built the libraries, followed by size selection and purification. Sequencing of the libraries was done on an Illumina HiSeq2000 using paired-end 100 bp reads. As for the original processing: Raw data were processed with SOAPnuke, discarding reads with adapters, uncalled bases, mean Phred below 15, or no exact constant-primer or identifier match. High-quality paired reads were merged using COPE v1.2.5, and each unique nucleotide sequence was defined as a clonotype. MiTCR v1.1 was used to align clonotypes to the IMGT TRBV, TRBD and TRBJ reference segments. The analysis was restricted to V-J combinations with a frequency above 0.0001, which together covered approximately 99% of the repertoires. A TCS score was defined as the ratio between F50 (clonal expansion) and ExV (chaos), using BLOSUM62-based TCRdist between CDR3 peptides within each V-J. Welch's t-statistics and random forest reduced 450 to 600 V-J features to under 15, which were used in a naive Bayes classifier (R e1071). TCRdb's own reprocessing of the public reads used fastp at Q25 and MiXCR and kept productive beta chains. Here each entry gathers all rows of one CDR3 protein and keeps the most common genes and DNA. The V and J calls were not made by the authors but by TCRdb's processing. This sample comprises 200,000 to 250,000 distinct CDR3 sequences, about 15% of them detected only once. The biggest ten clones account for approximately 50% of the sample.

CDR1 and CDR2 were assigned from the germline V gene as SGHNT and YENEEA. The V end loses 1 base and the J end loses 4 bases, and a stretch of 4 bases separates them. The CDR3 starts with the cysteine, ends with the phenylalanine, and has 12 residues. Left in the record is the CDR3 DNA by itself, 36 bases read in frame from the first base. Recombination linked TRBV11-3 to TRBJ1-1; the D gene is unclear. Material for sequencing was blood. This receptor was obtained from a man aged 50 to 60 with Graves' hyperthyroidism. The CDR3 protein sequence reads: CASSLALTEAFF. The DNA sequence follows: TGTGCCAGCAGCTTAGCCCTCACTGAAGCTTTCTTT. This CDR3, with the reference TRBV11-3 and TRBJ1-1 proteins standing in past its ends, gives the full variable domain EAGVVQSPRYKIIEKKQPVAFWCNPISGHNTLYWYLQNLGQGPELLIRYENEEAVDDSQLPKDRFSAERLKGVDSTLKIQPAELGDSAVYLCASSLALTEAFFGQGTRLTVV.